Listed here are 32 T cell receptor beta chains from one sample, sequenced in a study of T cell responses to AZD1222 COVID-19 vaccine. Clones were read by immunoSEQ multiplex PCR, and TCRdb kept only the in-frame ones, dropping some. The sample has 70,000 to 95,000 clones; just over 90% are singletons. Specimen: peripheral blood, collected 28 days after the second AZD1222 dose. The receptors come from an adult who received the AZD1222 COVID-19 vaccine.

V and J are TRBV5-6 and TRBJ1-5, with D perhaps TRBD1 (5 bases). V was pared by 4 bases and J by 0 bases, with 14 bases between. CDR1 is SGHDT and CDR2 is YYEEEE in the germline V gene. The CDR3 length is 16 residues. The CDR3 here is CASSGKGAGSNQPQHF. CDR3 sequence (DNA): TGTGCCAGCAGCGGTAAAGGGGCGGGTAGCAATCAGCCCCAGCATTTT. Supplemented by reference TRBV5-6 and TRBJ1-5, the full variable domain reads DAGVTQSPTHLIKTRGQQVTLRCSPKSGHDTVSWYQQALGQGPQFIFQYYEEEERQRGNFPDRFSGHQFPNYSSELNVNALLLGDSALYLCASSGKGAGSNQPQHFGDGTRLSIL.

V is TRBV7-8 and J is TRBJ1-6; D might be TRBD1 (6 bases). Germline lookup yields CDR1 SGHVS and CDR2 FQNEAQ. The CDR3 runs to 18 residues. Trimming left V 0 bases short and J 0 bases short, with 12 bases between. The DNA for the CDR3 is TGTGCCAGCAGCTTAGCCTTAAGGGGGTCCTCCTATAATTCACCCCTCCACTTT. Translation gives CASSLALRGSSYNSPLHF.

The chain employs TRBV28 and TRBJ1-1, with D perhaps matching TRBD1 (5 bases). This CDR3 has 13 amino acids. Between the trimmed V and J ends, which lost 7 bases and 3 bases, there was a span of 12 bases. Looked up from germline, CDR1 is MDHEN and CDR2 is SYDVKM. The DNA for the CDR3 is TGTGCCAGCAACAGAAGGGGATACACTGAAGCTTTCTTT. Translating it yields CASNRRGYTEAFF.

This clone turned up a few times. The chain recombines TRBV10-3 with TRBJ1-5; D is ambiguous. The CDR3 spans 12 residues. Looked up from germline, CDR1 is ENHRY and CDR2 is SYGVKD. Deletions cut 0 bases from V and 4 bases from J, with 1 base between. For the CDR3, the DNA is TGTGCCATCAGTGAGTCGAATCAGCCCCAGCATTTT. This translates into CAISESNQPQHF.

This clone has only one observation. The V call is TRBV5-6, the J call TRBJ2-7; 9 bases fit TRBD2. The CDR3 runs 16 residues. Germline V gene lookup returns CDR1 SGHDT and CDR2 YYEEEE. V was pared by 3 bases and J by 4 bases, with 11 bases of the junction left unmatched. CDR3 protein: CASSYIWREGRYEQYF. The CDR3 DNA reads TGTGCCAGCAGCTATATCTGGCGGGAGGGTAGGTACGAGCAGTACTTC.

The V and J genes are TRBV15 and TRBJ2-5; D tentatively fits TRBD1 or TRBD2 (5 bases each). Germline lookup yields CDR1 LNHNV and CDR2 YYDKDF (reference sequence). The CDR3 totals 15 residues. Trimming cost V 0 bases and J 5 bases, with 13 bases left between them. The CDR3 DNA reads as TGTGCCACCAGCAGAGACCCAGGGAGCGAGGAGACCCAGTACTTC. This translates into CATSRDPGSEETQYF.

The chain links TRBV7-8 to TRBJ1-5; a weak D match, TRBD1 (5 bases). Per the germline V gene, CDR1 is SGHVS and CDR2 is FQNEAQ. CDR3 size: 18 residues. V was cut by 8 bases and J by 3 bases, with 26 bases left in between. CDR3 sequence reads: CASLAGGLTQVSNQPQHF. The CDR3, as DNA: TGTGCCAGCCTGGCGGGGGGGTTAACACAGGTCTCCAATCAGCCCCAGCATTTT. The full variable domain, with the rest looked up from reference TRBV7-8 and TRBJ1-5, is GAGVSQSPRYKVAKRGQDVALRCDPISGHVSLFWYQQALGQGPEFLTYFQNEAQLDKSGLPSDRFFAERPEGSVSTLKIQRTQQEDSAVYLCASLAGGLTQVSNQPQHFGDGTRLSIL.

On this clone itself: One end of the junction does not line up with germline, which may come from a read error. The chain carries TRBV27 and TRBJ1-1; possibly TRBD1 for D (5 bases). The CDR3 has 14 amino acids. Germline values: CDR1 MNHEY, CDR2 SMNVEV (reference sequence). In nucleotides, the CDR3 is TGTGCCAGCAGTTTATCGAAGTCAGGGAGACTTGCCGAATTT. Residues: CASSLSKSGRLAEF.

This rearrangement joins TRBV10-2 to TRBJ2-7, with D possibly being TRBD1 or TRBD2 (5 bases each). Germline CDR1 reads WSHSY; CDR2 reads SAAADI. The CDR3 sequence is 14 residues long. Trimming cost V 7 bases and J 6 bases, with 19 bases left between them. The CDR3 bases are TGCGCCAGCACCAGGGTTACGAAAGAGGGCGAGCAGTACTTC. As protein: CASTRVTKEGEQYF.

Within the sample, this clone is medium-sized. The genes are TRBV6-5 and TRBJ2-1; TRBD2 might be the D (6 bases). V was clipped by 8 bases and J by 8 bases, with 25 bases between them. The CDR3 length is 16 residues. Germline CDR1 MNHEY, CDR2 SVGAGI. The CDR3 coding sequence is TGTGCCAGCTGTTGGGGGTGGAGCGGAGGGTGGGATGAGCAGTTCTTC. It specifies CASCWGWSGGWDEQFF.

This rearrangement joins TRBV9 to TRBJ2-1; D not certain. The CDR3 loop spans 15 amino acids. The V end was cut by 0 bases, the J end by 1 base, with 8 bases between. Germline values: CDR1 SGDLS, CDR2 YYNGEE. CDR3 amino acids: CASSVETASYNEQFF. The CDR3 bases are TGTGCCAGCAGCGTAGAGACGGCTTCCTACAATGAGCAGTTCTTC.

The table lists this clone with a count of one. This rearrangement joins TRBV19 to TRBJ1-3; a weak D match, TRBD1 (5 bases). The germline V gene has CDR1 LNHDA and CDR2 SQIVND (reference sequence). There are 14 residues in the CDR3. Trimming left V 3 bases short and J 4 bases short, with 10 bases between. The CDR3 sequence: CASSIAGNGNTIYF. CDR3 in DNA: TGTGCCAGTAGTATCGCAGGGAACGGAAACACCATATATTTT.

The gene calls are TRBV2 and TRBJ1-2; 7 bases line up with TRBD1. The V gene end was trimmed by 6 bases and the J gene end by 8 bases; junction bases not matched to a gene: 9. The CDR3 has 13 amino acids. The V gene's germline CDR1 is SNHLY and CDR2 FYNNEI. CDR3 sequence reads: CASRGQDRGGYTF. CDR3 sequence (DNA): TGTGCCAGCAGAGGACAGGATCGAGGAGGCTACACCTTC.

This chain uses TRBV19 with TRBJ1-2; unclear D gene. The CDR3 sequence is 15 residues long. The germline V gene has CDR1 LNHDA and CDR2 SQIVND (reference sequence). V was trimmed by 5 bases and J by 6 bases, leaving 19 bases between them. The CDR3 loop reads CASSVGHRVWNGYTF. In DNA form, the CDR3 reads TGTGCCAGTAGTGTAGGCCATAGGGTTTGGAATGGCTACACCTTC.

The chain links TRBV3-1 (or the pseudogene TRBV3-2) to TRBJ2-5; 11 nucleotides agree with TRBD2. Per germline, CDR1 LGHDT and CDR2 YNNKEL (reference sequence). The CDR3 spans 16 residues. The V gene end was trimmed by 3 bases and the J gene end by 3 bases; junction bases not matched to a gene: 6. In DNA, the CDR3 is TGTGCCAGCAGCCATGCGGGACTAGCGGTTGAAGAGACCCAGTACTTC. Its translation is CASSHAGLAVEETQYF.

The rearrangement joins TRBV2 to TRBJ1-1; TRBD1 might be the D (6 bases). The CDR3 covers 14 residues. Per germline, CDR1 SNHLY and CDR2 FYNNEI. V was clipped by 4 bases and J by 3 bases, with 12 bases between them. This CDR3 reads CASSVGRGHTEAFF. CDR3 DNA: TGTGCCAGCAGTGTAGGCAGGGGTCACACTGAAGCTTTCTTT.

This clone came up once. The CDR3 here is CASSLRGLVGAGYTF. CDR3 sequence (DNA): TGTGCCAGCAGCTTAAGAGGCCTGGTAGGGGCTGGCTACACCTTC. This sequence joins TRBV7-9 and TRBJ1-2; D is perhaps TRBD1 (5 bases). The V gene lost 2 bases and the J gene lost 7 bases, with 17 bases spanning the gap. CDR3 length equals 15 residues. Germline assignment: CDR1 SEHNR and CDR2 FQNEAQ (reference sequence). The entire variable domain, with the rest obtained from reference TRBV7-9 and TRBJ1-2, is as follows: DTGVSQNPRHKITKRGQNVTFRCDPISEHNRLYWYRQTLGQGPEFLTYFQNEAQLEKSRLLSDRFSAERPKGSFSTLEIQRTEQGDSAMYLCASSLRGLVGAGYTFGSGTRLTVV.

CDR3 protein: CASSGKQGAEAFF. The CDR3 bases are TGCGCCAGCAGTGGGAAACAGGGGGCAGAAGCTTTCTTT. The V gene is TRBV10-1, the J gene TRBJ1-1; TRBD1 matches at 9 bases. The germline CDR1 and CDR2 sequences are WNHNN and SYGVQD (reference sequence). J was trimmed by 8 bases and V by 4 bases; bases with no gene match: 5. The CDR3 covers 13 residues.

The gene calls are TRBV7-9 and TRBJ1-1; TRBD1 might be the D (5 bases). The CDR3 consists of 13 residues. Germline values: CDR1 SEHNR, CDR2 FQNEAQ (reference sequence). V was trimmed by 5 bases and J by 2 bases, leaving 9 bases between them. CDR3 nucleotide sequence: TGTGCCAGCAGCCCACAGGCTAACACTGAAGCTTTCTTT. It translates to CASSPQANTEAFF.

The chain carries TRBV10-2 and TRBJ2-1, with D possibly matching TRBD2 (6 bases). V was shortened by 5 bases and J by 0 bases, with 20 bases between the two germline ends. Germline V gene sequence: CDR1 WSHSY, CDR2 SAAADI. The CDR3 sequence is 18 residues long. This CDR3 is CASSYGLLTESSYNEQFF. The CDR3, as DNA: TGCGCCAGCAGTTACGGACTACTTACCGAGAGCTCCTACAATGAGCAGTTCTTC.

This clone was recorded a few times. The V and J genes are TRBV6-5 and TRBJ2-2; 10 nucleotides line up with TRBD2. Germline loops: CDR1 MNHEY, CDR2 SVGAGI. The CDR3 runs 15 residues. Trimming removed 5 bases from V and 5 bases from J; junction bases left unmatched: 5. This CDR3 reads CASSIRGLATGELFF. In DNA form, the CDR3 reads TGTGCCAGCAGTATTCGGGGACTAGCGACCGGGGAGCTGTTTTTT.

The chain combines TRBV19 with TRBJ1-6; 7 positions match TRBD1. This CDR3 has 18 residues. The V and J ends lost 5 bases and 0 bases, in that order; junction bases with no gene match: 10. Germline lookup yields CDR1 LNHDA and CDR2 SQIVND (reference sequence). CDR3 sequence (DNA): TGTGCCAGTAGTGCCCTCGCACAGGGGAGCTCCTATAATTCACCCCTCCACTTT. It yields the protein CASSALAQGSSYNSPLHF.

The DNA of the CDR3 is TGTGCCAGTAGTTCCGGAGGGAGCTCGGGTGGAAACACCATATATTTT. Its protein product is CASSSGGSSGGNTIYF. The genes are TRBV19 and TRBJ1-3; D unresolved. Per germline, CDR1 LNHDA and CDR2 SQIVND (reference sequence). The V end lost 5 bases, the J end lost 3 bases, and 17 bases lay between the germline ends. CDR3 length: 16 amino acids.

The chain carries TRBV30 and TRBJ1-1; D possibly corresponds to TRBD1 (6 bases). V lost 4 bases, J lost 5 bases, and 14 bases lay in between. The CDR3 has 13 amino acids. The V gene's germline CDR1 is GTSNPN and CDR2 SVGIG (reference sequence). Here the CDR3 reads CAWTLTGFTEAFF. The CDR3 DNA reads as TGTGCCTGGACCCTAACAGGGTTTACTGAAGCTTTCTTT.

This clone has only one observation. CDR3 DNA: TGTGCCAGCAGCCAAGAAGGTAGCTATGGCTACACCTTC. This sequence encodes CASSQEGSYGYTF. The chain couples TRBV3-1 (or the pseudogene TRBV3-2) to TRBJ1-2; D ambiguous. Trimming removed 0 bases at V and 4 bases at J, with 6 bases between. From germline, CDR1 is LGHDT and CDR2 YNNKEL (reference sequence). The CDR3 runs 13 residues.

This rearrangement joins TRBV3-1 (or the pseudogene TRBV3-2) to TRBJ2-3; 7 positions agree with TRBD2. Looked up from germline, CDR1 is LGHDT and CDR2 is YNNKEL (reference sequence). Trimming removed 2 bases from V and 2 bases from J; junction bases left unmatched: 4. CDR3 length: 15 residues. The CDR3: CASSQRAGVTDTQYF. The DNA of the CDR3 is TGTGCCAGCAGCCAAAGGGCGGGAGTCACAGATACGCAGTATTTT.

The chain uses TRBV11-2 and TRBJ2-7; D is unclear. Between the trimmed V and J ends, which lost 4 bases and 3 bases, there was a span of 13 bases. The length of the CDR3 is 14 residues. Per germline, CDR1 SGHAT and CDR2 FQNNGV. CDR3 region: CASSYNPGNYEQYF. As DNA, the CDR3 is TGTGCCAGCAGCTATAACCCTGGGAACTACGAGCAGTACTTC.

This chain connects TRBV7-3 to TRBJ2-7; D ambiguous. Germline V gene sequence: CDR1 SGHTA, CDR2 FQGTGA. V lost 5 bases, J lost 4 bases, and 12 bases lay in between. The CDR3 covers 13 residues. This CDR3 reads CASSLAESYEQYF. The CDR3 DNA reads as TGTGCCAGCAGCCTCGCCGAGTCTTACGAGCAGTACTTC.

The gene calls are TRBV28 and TRBJ1-1, with D uncertain. V was clipped by 1 base and J by 11 bases, with 14 bases between them. Germline-derived CDR1 and CDR2 are MDHEN and SYDVKM. The CDR3 covers 13 residues. CDR3 DNA: TGTGCCAGCAGTTTATCCGCCCCTAGATTGGCTTTCTTT. Residues: CASSLSAPRLAFF. Filled out from reference TRBV28 and TRBJ1-1, the complete variable domain reads DVKVTQSSRYLVKRTGEKVFLECVQDMDHENMFWYRQDPGLGLRLIYFSYDVKMKEKGDIPEGYSVSREKKERFSLILESASTNQTSMYLCASSLSAPRLAFFGQGTRLTVV.

V is TRBV3-1 (or the pseudogene TRBV3-2) and J is TRBJ2-7; 9 positions match TRBD1. CDR3 length: 14 amino acids. The ends lost 4 bases at V and 4 bases at J; junction bases unmatched: 5. Per the germline V gene, CDR1 is LGHDT and CDR2 is YNNKEL (reference sequence). CDR3 in amino acids: CASSLAQGAYEQYF. DNA of the CDR3: TGTGCCAGCAGCCTAGCACAGGGGGCTTACGAGCAGTACTTC.

The chain recombines TRBV28 with TRBJ2-2; 8 bases map to TRBD2. This CDR3 is 14 amino acids long. The germline V gene encodes CDR1 MDHEN and CDR2 SYDVKM. With 5 bases clipped from V and 2 bases from J, the junction kept 1 base outside the gene matches. The CDR3: CASSTSGNTGELFF. The DNA for the CDR3 is TGTGCCAGCAGTACTAGCGGCAACACCGGGGAGCTGTTTTTT.

The rearrangement uses TRBV6-1 and TRBJ2-1, with 12 bases fitting TRBD2. The germline CDR1 and CDR2 sequences are MNHNS and SASEGT. J was trimmed by 6 bases and V by 3 bases; bases with no gene match: 3. CDR3 length: 15 residues. Here the CDR3 reads CASSEASGGANEQFF. The CDR3 DNA reads TGTGCCAGCAGTGAGGCTAGCGGGGGGGCCAATGAGCAGTTCTTC.